The 21 T cell receptor beta chains reported below all come from one sample, sequenced in a study of identical twins. MiXCR was run by TCRdb on the 5' RACE reads, yielding one entry per CDR3 protein. The data show about 900,000 distinct CDR3 sequences, 12% seen once. These data are also associated with another study on yellow fever vaccine responses in identical twins.

Source material: PBMCs. The receptors derive from a woman younger than 35 in good health.

This clonotype was counted many times. This sequence joins TRBV12-3 or TRBV12-4 and TRBJ1-2; D perhaps matches TRBD1 (6 bases). With 7 bases removed from V and 2 bases from J, the gap between germline ends came to 8 bases. The CDR3 loop spans 12 amino acids. The CDR3 DNA sequence: TGTGCCAGCACGGGACAAAACTATGGCTACACCTTC. It codes for CASTGQNYGYTF.

The rearrangement links TRBV21-1 to TRBJ2-7; TRBD1, the table's D call, was not compared with the DNA. TRBV21-1 is described as a pseudogene. This CDR3 region has 16 residues. The CDR3 sequence: CASSPRPRDRGLEQYF. CDR3 in DNA: TGTGCCAGCAGCCCCCGCCCTCGGGACAGGGGGCTCGAGCAGTACTTC.

This chain joins TRBV12-3 or TRBV12-4 and TRBJ2-7; a weak D match, TRBD2 (7 bases). This CDR3 spans 14 amino acids. Deletions cut 6 bases from V and 3 bases from J, with 15 bases between. CDR3 DNA: TGTGCCAGCAGAAAGGGAGGGGGGAACTACGAGCAGTACTTC. Translated: CASRKGGGNYEQYF.

The rearrangement links TRBV19 to TRBJ2-3; D is undetermined. Per the germline V gene, CDR1 is LNHDA and CDR2 is SQIVND (reference sequence). Trimming took off 1 base at V and 5 bases at J, with 16 bases between the two ends. The CDR3 totals 16 residues. The CDR3 DNA reads TGTGCCAGTAGTATAGGAGGTCGAGGCGGCGGAGATACGCAGTATTTT. The encoded protein is CASSIGGRGGGDTQYF. Combining the CDR3 with reference TRBV19 and TRBJ2-3 gives the whole variable domain DGGITQSPKYLFRKEGQNVTLSCEQNLNHDAMYWYRQDPGQGLRLIYYSQIVNDFQKGDIAEGYSVSREKKESFPLTVTSAQKNPTAFYLCASSIGGRGGGDTQYFGPGTRLTVL.

The chain carries TRBV10-3 and TRBJ2-1, with a possible D match to TRBD2 (7 bases). Germline loops: CDR1 ENHRY, CDR2 SYGVKD. The V end was cut by 3 bases, the J end by 7 bases, with 16 bases between. The CDR3 spans 15 residues. In DNA form, the CDR3 reads TGTGCCATCAGTGAAGGGGGAGGGCCGCGGAATGAGCAGTTCTTC. It yields the protein CAISEGGGPRNEQFF.

This clonotype was observed a handful of times. The chain has TRBV20-1 and TRBJ2-7, with 8 bases identical to TRBD2. CDR1 is DFQATT, CDR2 SNEGSKA, per germline (reference sequence). The ends lost 5 bases at V and 4 bases at J; junction bases unmatched: 7. CDR3 length equals 13 residues. The CDR3 loop is CSAQEGLVYEQYF. The CDR3 bases are TGCAGTGCTCAGGAGGGACTAGTTTACGAGCAGTACTTC.

This clonotype appeared a few times. The chain couples TRBV12-3 or TRBV12-4 to TRBJ1-4, with a weak D call TRBD1 (5 bases). The CDR3 is made up of 13 amino acids. V was shortened by 5 bases and J by 4 bases, with 8 bases between the two germline ends. The CDR3 DNA is TGTGCCAGCAGTGGGACGGATAATGAAAAACTGTTTTTT. This translates into CASSGTDNEKLFF.

The V and J genes are TRBV20-1 and TRBJ1-2; 11 bases fit TRBD1. Germline V gene sequence: CDR1 DFQATT, CDR2 SNEGSKA (reference sequence). Unmatched junction bases numbered 6, after V lost 5 bases and J lost 4 bases. CDR3 size: 14 residues. The CDR3 DNA is TGCAGTGCTGCGGGGACAGGGGGATTCTATGGCTACACCTTC. Residues: CSAAGTGGFYGYTF.

This clonotype was counted a few times. The chain combines TRBV12-3 or TRBV12-4 with TRBJ1-4; D is perhaps TRBD1 (5 bases). The CDR3 is 14 amino acids. The V gene lost 6 bases and the J gene lost 8 bases, with 16 bases spanning the gap. The CDR3 loop is CASRLGGIREKLFF. In nucleotides, the CDR3 is TGTGCCAGCAGACTGGGGGGTATTAGGGAAAAACTGTTTTTT.

The chain is built from TRBV6-5 and TRBJ1-1; D possibly corresponds to TRBD1 (5 bases). Germline-derived CDR1 and CDR2 are MNHEY and SVGAGI. This CDR3 region has 15 residues. V was trimmed by 2 bases and J by 0 bases, leaving 10 bases between them. CDR3 amino acids: CASSYGVGVNTEAFF. In DNA, the CDR3 is TGTGCCAGCAGTTACGGGGTAGGGGTGAACACTGAAGCTTTCTTT.

Notes on this clonotype: At one end, the junction sequence differs from germline, possibly due to a read error. The V call is TRBV28, the J call TRBJ2-3, with a weak D call TRBD2 (6 bases). Germline V gene data show CDR1 as MDHEN and CDR2 as SYDVKM. The CDR3 spans 14 residues. CDR3 nucleotides: TGTACCAGCAGATCGGGACTCAACACAGATACGCAGTATTTT. Amino acid sequence: CTSRSGLNTDTQYF.

This clonotype was seen repeatedly, ten times or more. This chain links TRBV5-1 with TRBJ1-2, with 8 bases matching TRBD1. Germline CDR1 is SGHRS and CDR2 is YFSETQ. V trimming: 4 bases; J trimming: 8 bases; junction bases outside the gene matches: 10. The CDR3 spans 14 residues. CDR3 coding DNA: TGCGCCAGCAGCCCTAGACAGGGGTTAGAAGGCTACACCTTC. It encodes CASSPRQGLEGYTF.

There are a few counts of this clonotype. This rearrangement joins TRBV2 to TRBJ2-3, with TRBD1 as a possible D gene (6 bases). Trimming left V 9 bases short and J 0 bases short, with 13 bases between. Germline CDR1 and CDR2: SNHLY and FYNNEI. There are 14 residues in the CDR3. CDR3 in amino acids: CASRQVTSTDTQYF. The CDR3 DNA reads as TGTGCCAGTAGACAGGTTACTAGCACAGATACGCAGTATTTT.

Only a few counts were recorded for this clonotype. The chain joins TRBV10-3 to TRBJ2-2; the D is unclear. Germline V gene lookup returns CDR1 ENHRY and CDR2 SYGVKD. This CDR3 region has 13 residues. V was pared by 2 bases and J by 6 bases, with 7 bases between. CDR3 protein: CAISEKLPGELFF. CDR3 DNA sequence: TGTGCCATCAGTGAGAAACTACCCGGGGAGCTGTTTTTT.

The gene calls are TRBV18 and TRBJ2-1; 12 bases line up with TRBD2. This CDR3 contains 12 residues. Germline V lookup: CDR1 KGHSH, CDR2 LQKENI. V shed 8 bases, J shed 16 bases, and the junction held 9 bases outside the gene matches. CDR3 nucleotides: TGTGCCAGCGCATCACTAGCGGGAGGCCGATTCTTC. Translating it yields CASASLAGGRFF.

The table lists this clonotype with a few counts. The chain joins TRBV4-1 to TRBJ1-2; possibly TRBD1 for D (5 bases). This CDR3 has 13 residues. Germline V gene lookup returns CDR1 MGHRA and CDR2 YSYEKL. V was shortened by 2 bases and J by 4 bases, with 8 bases between the two germline ends. In DNA, the CDR3 is TGCGCCAGCAGCCAACCCGACAGCTATGGCTACACCTTC. This codes for CASSQPDSYGYTF.

The V gene is TRBV12-3 or TRBV12-4, the J gene TRBJ2-5, with 12 positions matching TRBD2. V lost 3 bases to trimming and J lost 5 bases; unmatched junction nucleotides: 13. The CDR3 contains 18 residues. CDR3 nucleotides: TGTGCCAGCAGTTTCGGACTAGCGGGGACCCTAGGGGAGGAGACCCAGTACTTC. It is translated as CASSFGLAGTLGEETQYF.

The gene calls are TRBV20-1 and TRBJ1-1; D is possibly TRBD1 (5 bases). The germline gives CDR1 DFQATT, CDR2 SNEGSKA (reference sequence). The CDR3 extends over 13 amino acids. Deletions cut 6 bases from V and 4 bases from J, with 15 bases between. The CDR3 nucleotides read TGCAGTGCCAAGAGAACAGGCCTCACTGAAGCTTTCTTT. Its translation is CSAKRTGLTEAFF.

This clonotype was found a few times. The chain has TRBV7-9 and TRBJ1-6; 10 nucleotides agree with TRBD1. The CDR3 consists of 16 residues. Germline CDR1 reads SEHNR; CDR2 reads FQNEAQ (reference sequence). The V gene end was trimmed by 6 bases and the J gene end by 6 bases; junction bases not matched to a gene: 8. CDR3 coding DNA: TGTGCCAGCAGAGGACAGGGGGAATCTTTTAATTCACCCCTCCACTTT. The encoded protein is CASRGQGESFNSPLHF.

This clonotype has a handful of counts. V gene TRBV2 combines with J gene TRBJ2-3, with 7 bases aligning to TRBD1. The CDR3 covers 15 residues. The V gene end was trimmed by 4 bases and the J gene end by 5 bases; junction bases not matched to a gene: 9. Germline V gene lookup returns CDR1 SNHLY and CDR2 FYNNEI. This chain's CDR3 is CASSAWQGVIDTQYF. CDR3 DNA: TGTGCCAGCAGTGCATGGCAGGGGGTAATAGATACGCAGTATTTT.

This clonotype was seen only a few times. Here the CDR3 DNA reads TGTGCCAGCAGCCAAGATCCTAGGGCTTCCATCTACTACAATGAGCAGTTCTTC. The encoded protein is CASSQDPRASIYYNEQFF. This chain uses TRBV14 with TRBJ2-1; D ambiguous. V lost 0 bases, J lost 3 bases, and 18 bases lay in between. Per the germline V gene, CDR1 is SGHDN and CDR2 is FVKESK. This CDR3 contains 18 residues.